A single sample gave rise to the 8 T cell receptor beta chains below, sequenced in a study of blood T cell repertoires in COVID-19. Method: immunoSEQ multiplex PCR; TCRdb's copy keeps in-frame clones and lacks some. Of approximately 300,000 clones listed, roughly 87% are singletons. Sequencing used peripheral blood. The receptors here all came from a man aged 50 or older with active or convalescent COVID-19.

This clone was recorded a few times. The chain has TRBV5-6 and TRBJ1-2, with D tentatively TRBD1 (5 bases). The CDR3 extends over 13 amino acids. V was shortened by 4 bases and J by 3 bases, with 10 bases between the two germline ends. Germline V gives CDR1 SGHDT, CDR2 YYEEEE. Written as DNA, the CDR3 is TGTGCCAGCAGCCCGATGACAGACTATGGCTACACCTTC. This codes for CASSPMTDYGYTF. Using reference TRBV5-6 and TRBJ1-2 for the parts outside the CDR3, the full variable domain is DAGVTQSPTHLIKTRGQQVTLRCSPKSGHDTVSWYQQALGQGPQFIFQYYEEEERQRGNFPDRFSGHQFPNYSSELNVNALLLGDSALYLCASSPMTDYGYTFGSGTRLTVV.

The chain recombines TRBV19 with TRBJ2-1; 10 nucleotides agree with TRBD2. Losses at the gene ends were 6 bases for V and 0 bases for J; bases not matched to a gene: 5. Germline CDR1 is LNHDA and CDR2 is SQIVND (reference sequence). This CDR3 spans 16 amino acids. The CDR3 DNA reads TGTGCCAGTAGGACTAGCGGGCGTGCCTCCTACAATGAGCAGTTCTTC. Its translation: CASRTSGRASYNEQFF.

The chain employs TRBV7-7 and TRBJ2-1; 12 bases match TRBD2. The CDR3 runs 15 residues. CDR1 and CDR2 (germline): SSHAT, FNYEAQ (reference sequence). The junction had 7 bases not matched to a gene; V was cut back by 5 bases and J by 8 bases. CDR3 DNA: TGTGCCAGCAGCAAGACTAGCGGGAGAGTGGATGAGCAGTTCTTC. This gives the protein CASSKTSGRVDEQFF.

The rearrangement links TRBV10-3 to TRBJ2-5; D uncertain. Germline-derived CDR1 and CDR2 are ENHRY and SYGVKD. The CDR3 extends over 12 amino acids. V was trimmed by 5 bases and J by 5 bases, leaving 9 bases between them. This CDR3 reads CAISQNLETQYF. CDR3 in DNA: TGTGCCATCAGTCAGAATTTGGAGACCCAGTACTTC.

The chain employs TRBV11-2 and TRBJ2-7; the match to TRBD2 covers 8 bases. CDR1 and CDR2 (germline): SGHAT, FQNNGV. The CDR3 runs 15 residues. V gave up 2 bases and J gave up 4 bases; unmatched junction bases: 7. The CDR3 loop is CASSLRGGRPYEQYF. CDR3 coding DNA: TGTGCCAGCAGCTTAAGGGGCGGGAGGCCGTACGAGCAGTACTTC.

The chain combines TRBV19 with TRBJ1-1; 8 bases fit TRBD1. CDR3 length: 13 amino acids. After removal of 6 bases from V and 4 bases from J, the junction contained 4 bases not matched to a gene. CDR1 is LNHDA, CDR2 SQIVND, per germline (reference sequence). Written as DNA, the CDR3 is TGTGCCAGTAGCAACCAGGGGGCCACTGAAGCTTTCTTT. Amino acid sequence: CASSNQGATEAFF.

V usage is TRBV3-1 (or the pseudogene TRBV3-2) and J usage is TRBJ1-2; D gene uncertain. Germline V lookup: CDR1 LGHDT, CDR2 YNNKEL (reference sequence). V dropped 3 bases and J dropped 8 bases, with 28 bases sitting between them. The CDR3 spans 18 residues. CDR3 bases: TGTGCCAGCAGCCACCCGACGAGGGAAGGAGGGTTCTACCGCGGCTACACCTTC. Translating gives CASSHPTREGGFYRGYTF.

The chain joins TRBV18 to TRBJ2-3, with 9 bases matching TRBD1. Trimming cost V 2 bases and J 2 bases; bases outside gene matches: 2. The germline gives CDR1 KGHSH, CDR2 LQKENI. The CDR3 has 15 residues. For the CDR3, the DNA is TGTGCCAGCTCACCAGGGACAGGGAACACAGATACGCAGTATTTT. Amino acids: CASSPGTGNTDTQYF.